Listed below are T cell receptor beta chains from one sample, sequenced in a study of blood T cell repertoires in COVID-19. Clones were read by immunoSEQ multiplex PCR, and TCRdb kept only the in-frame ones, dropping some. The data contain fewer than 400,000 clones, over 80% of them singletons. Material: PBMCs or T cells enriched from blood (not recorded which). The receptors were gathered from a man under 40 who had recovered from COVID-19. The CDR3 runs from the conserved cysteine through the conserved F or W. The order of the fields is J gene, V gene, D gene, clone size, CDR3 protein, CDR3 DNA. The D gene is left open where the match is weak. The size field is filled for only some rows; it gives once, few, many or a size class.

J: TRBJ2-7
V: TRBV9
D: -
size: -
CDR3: CASSFGTHTYEQYF
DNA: TGTGCCAGCTCTTTCGGGACTCACACCTACGAGCAGTACTTC

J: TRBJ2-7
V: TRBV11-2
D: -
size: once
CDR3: CASSLVTGVSYEQYF
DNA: TGTGCCAGCAGCTTAGTAACGGGTGTCTCCTACGAGCAGTACTTC

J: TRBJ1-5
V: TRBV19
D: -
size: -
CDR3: CASSTSDNFNQPQHF
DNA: TGTGCCAGTAGTACATCGGACAACTTCAATCAGCCCCAGCATTTT

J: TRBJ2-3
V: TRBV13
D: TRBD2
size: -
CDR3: CASLAGTSLTLTDTQYF
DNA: TGTGCCAGCCTAGCGGGAACTTCTCTTACCCTCACAGATACGCAGTATTTT

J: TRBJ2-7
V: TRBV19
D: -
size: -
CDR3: CASSNPALAVYEQYF
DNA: TGTGCCAGTAGTAATCCCGCCCTGGCGGTCTACGAGCAGTACTTC

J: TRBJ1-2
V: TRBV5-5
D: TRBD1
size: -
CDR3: CASSRQGNNYGYTF
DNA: TGTGCCAGCAGCCGACAGGGCAACAACTATGGCTACACCTTC

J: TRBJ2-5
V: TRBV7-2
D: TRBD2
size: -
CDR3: CASSLGVAGGGETQYF
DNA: TGTGCCAGCAGCTTAGGGGTGGCGGGGGGGGGAGAGACCCAGTACTTC

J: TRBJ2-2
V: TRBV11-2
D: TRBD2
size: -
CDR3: CASSLGGLAGLAGELFF
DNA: TGTGCCAGCAGCTTAGGTGGACTAGCGGGGTTGGCCGGGGAGCTGTTTTTT

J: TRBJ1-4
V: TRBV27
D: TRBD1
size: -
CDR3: CASSFGQAETNEKLFF
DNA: TGTGCCAGCAGTTTTGGACAGGCTGAGACTAATGAAAAACTGTTTTTT

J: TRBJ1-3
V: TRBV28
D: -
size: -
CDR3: CASRTGHSGNTIYF
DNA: TGTGCCAGCAGGACCGGACACTCTGGAAACACCATATATTTT

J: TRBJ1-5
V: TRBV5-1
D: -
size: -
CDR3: CASSSGGGNQPQHF
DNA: TGCGCCAGCAGCTCGGGAGGGGGAAATCAGCCCCAGCATTTT

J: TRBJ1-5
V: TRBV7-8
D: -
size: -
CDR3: CASSLTRAGGNQPQHF
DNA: TGTGCCAGCAGCTTAACGCGTGCTGGCGGAAATCAGCCCCAGCATTTT

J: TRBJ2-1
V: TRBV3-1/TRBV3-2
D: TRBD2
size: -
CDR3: CASSPSGGAGEQFF
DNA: TGTGCCAGCAGCCCGAGCGGGGGGGCGGGTGAGCAGTTCTTC

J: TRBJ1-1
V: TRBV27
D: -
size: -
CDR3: CASSLSRERNTEAFF
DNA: TGTGCCAGCAGTTTATCACGGGAAAGGAACACTGAAGCTTTCTTT

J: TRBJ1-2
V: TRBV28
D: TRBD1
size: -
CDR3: CASSLTGDGYTF
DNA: TGTGCCAGCAGCCTGACAGGGGATGGCTACACCTTC

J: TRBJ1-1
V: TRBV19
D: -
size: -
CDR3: CASSIDRLLNTEAFF
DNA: TGTGCCAGTAGTATAGACAGACTATTGAACACTGAAGCTTTCTTT

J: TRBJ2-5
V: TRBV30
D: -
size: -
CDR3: CAWRIQGSETQYF
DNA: TGTGCCTGGAGGATACAGGGTTCAGAGACCCAGTACTTC

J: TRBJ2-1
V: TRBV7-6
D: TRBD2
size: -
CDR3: CASSLLAGAYNEQFF
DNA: TGTGCCAGCAGTCTTTTAGCGGGGGCATACAATGAGCAGTTCTTC

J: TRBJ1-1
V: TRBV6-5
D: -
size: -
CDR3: CASTGAAGMWTEAFF
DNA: TGTGCCAGCACGGGAGCGGCAGGGATGTGGACTGAAGCTTTCTTT

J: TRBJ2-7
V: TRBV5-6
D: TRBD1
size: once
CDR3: CASSLPGTGGYEQYF
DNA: TGTGCCAGCAGCTTGCCTGGGACAGGGGGATACGAGCAGTACTTC

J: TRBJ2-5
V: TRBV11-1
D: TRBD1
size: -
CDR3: CASSRRDRVSETQYF
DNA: TGTGCCAGCAGCCGTCGGGACAGGGTATCGGAGACCCAGTACTTC

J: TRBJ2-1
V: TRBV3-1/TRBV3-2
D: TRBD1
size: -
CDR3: CASSHMAYGTGSNNEQFF
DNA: TGTGCCAGCAGCCACATGGCGTACGGGACAGGGTCCAACAATGAGCAGTTCTTC

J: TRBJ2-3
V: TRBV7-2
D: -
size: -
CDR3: CASSPQVSSDTQYF
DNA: TGTGCCAGCAGCCCCCAAGTAAGCTCAGATACGCAGTATTTT

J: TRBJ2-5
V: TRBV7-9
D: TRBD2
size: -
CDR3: CASSHGTSGRETQYF
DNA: TGTGCCAGCAGCCACGGGACTAGCGGTCGAGAGACCCAGTACTTC

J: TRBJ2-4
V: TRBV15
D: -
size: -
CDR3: CATSRDSLAALAKNIQYF
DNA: TGTGCCACCAGCAGAGATTCCTTAGCAGCCTTAGCCAAAAACATTCAGTACTTC

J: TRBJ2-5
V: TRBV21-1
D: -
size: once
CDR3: CASSKGLAGGISFTETQYF
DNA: TGTGCCAGCAGCAAAGGCCTAGCGGGGGGCATATCCTTTACTGAGACCCAGTACTTC

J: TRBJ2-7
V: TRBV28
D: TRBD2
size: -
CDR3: CASARSSGGLFSYEQYF
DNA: TGTGCCAGCGCCAGATCTAGCGGGGGTCTTTTTTCCTACGAGCAGTACTTC

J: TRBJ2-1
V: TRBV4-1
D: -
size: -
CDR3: CASSPSEGGYNEQFF
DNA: TGCGCCAGCAGCCCCTCCGAAGGGGGCTACAATGAGCAGTTCTTC

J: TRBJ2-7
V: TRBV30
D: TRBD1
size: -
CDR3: CAYVPGQGLDEQYF
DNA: TGTGCCTACGTCCCGGGACAGGGTTTGGACGAGCAGTACTTC

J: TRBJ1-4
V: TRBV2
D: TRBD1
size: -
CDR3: CASSEWAGGEKLFF
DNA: TGTGCCAGCAGTGAATGGGCAGGGGGCGAAAAACTGTTTTTT

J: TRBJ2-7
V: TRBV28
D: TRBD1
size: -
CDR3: CASNTPGQVSYEQYF
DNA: TGTGCCAGCAACACCCCGGGACAGGTGTCCTACGAGCAGTACTTC

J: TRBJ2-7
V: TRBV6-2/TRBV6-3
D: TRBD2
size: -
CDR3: CASSYPIGGSSYEQYF
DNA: TGTGCCAGCAGTTACCCCATCGGGGGGAGCTCCTACGAGCAGTACTTC

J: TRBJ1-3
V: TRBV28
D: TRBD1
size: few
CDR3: CASSYAGGSGNTIYF
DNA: TGTGCCAGCAGTTATGCAGGGGGATCTGGAAACACCATATATTTT

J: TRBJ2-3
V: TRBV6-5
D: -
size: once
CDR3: CATRPRGFLTDTQYF
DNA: TGTGCCACCCGCCCCAGGGGTTTTCTAACAGATACGCAGTATTTT

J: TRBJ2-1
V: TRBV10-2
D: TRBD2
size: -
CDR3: CASTGGNEQFF
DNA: TGCGCCAGCACCGGGGGGAATGAGCAGTTCTTC

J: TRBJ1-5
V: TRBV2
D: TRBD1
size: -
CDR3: CASTPGTGKKPQHF
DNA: TGTGCCAGTACTCCCGGGACAGGGAAAAAGCCCCAGCATTTT

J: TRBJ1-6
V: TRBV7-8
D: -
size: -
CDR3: CASSLKAGGRSPYNSPLHF
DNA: TGTGCCAGCAGCTTAAAGGCTGGGGGGAGAAGCCCCTATAATTCACCCCTCCACTTT

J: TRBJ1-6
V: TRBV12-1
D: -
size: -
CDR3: CASSFWRAGLNSPLHF
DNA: TGTGCCAGCAGCTTTTGGCGGGCAGGCCTCAATTCACCCCTCCACTTT

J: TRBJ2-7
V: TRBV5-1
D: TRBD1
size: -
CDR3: CASSSDRVEQYF
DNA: TGCGCCAGCAGCTCGGACAGGGTCGAGCAGTACTTC

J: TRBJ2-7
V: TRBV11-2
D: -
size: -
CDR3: CASSLVFRGRTYEQYF
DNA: TGTGCCAGCAGCTTAGTTTTCAGGGGTAGGACCTACGAGCAGTACTTC

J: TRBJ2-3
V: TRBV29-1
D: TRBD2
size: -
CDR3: CSVTSGGTDTQYF
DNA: TGCAGCGTCACTAGCGGGGGGACAGATACGCAGTATTTT

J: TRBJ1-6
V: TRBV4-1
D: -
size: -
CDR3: CASSQDRGDSPLHF
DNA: TGCGCCAGCAGCCAAGATCGGGGGGATTCACCCCTCCACTTT

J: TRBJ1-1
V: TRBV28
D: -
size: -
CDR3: CASSLWVEGTSEAFF
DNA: TGTGCCAGCAGTTTATGGGTGGAAGGGACATCTGAAGCTTTCTTT

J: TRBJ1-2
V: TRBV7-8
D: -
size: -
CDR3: CASSLAVRDIAPAGYGYTF
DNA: TGTGCCAGCAGCTTAGCGGTCCGGGACATTGCCCCAGCAGGCTATGGCTACACCTTC

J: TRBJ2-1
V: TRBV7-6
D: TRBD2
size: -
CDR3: CASSFEVSGSSYNEQFF
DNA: TGTGCCAGCAGCTTTGAGGTTAGCGGGAGCTCCTACAATGAGCAGTTCTTC

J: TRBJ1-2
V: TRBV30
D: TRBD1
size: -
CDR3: CAWVRRQGANYGYTF
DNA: TGTGCCTGGGTTAGGAGACAGGGGGCGAACTATGGCTACACCTTC

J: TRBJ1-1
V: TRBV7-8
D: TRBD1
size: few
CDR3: CASSFTGANTEAFF
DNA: TGTGCCAGCAGCTTCACAGGGGCCAACACTGAAGCTTTCTTT

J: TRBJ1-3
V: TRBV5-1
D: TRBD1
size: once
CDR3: CASSLEGQGGPGNTIYF
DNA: TGCGCCAGCAGCTTGGAGGGACAGGGGGGCCCTGGAAACACCATATATTTT

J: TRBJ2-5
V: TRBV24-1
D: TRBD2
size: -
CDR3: CATSERGGLETQYF
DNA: TGTGCCACCAGTGAGCGGGGGGGCCTGGAGACCCAGTACTTC

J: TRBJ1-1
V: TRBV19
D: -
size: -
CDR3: CASSIDYGGAEAFF
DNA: TGTGCCAGTAGTATAGATTACGGGGGGGCTGAAGCTTTCTTT

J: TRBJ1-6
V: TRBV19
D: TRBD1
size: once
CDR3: CAGGTGQNSPLHF
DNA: TGTGCCGGAGGGACAGGGCAAAATTCACCCCTCCACTTT

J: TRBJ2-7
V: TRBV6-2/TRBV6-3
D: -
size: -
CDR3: CASSYLAHYEQYF
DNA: TGTGCCAGCAGTTACTTGGCCCACTACGAGCAGTACTTC

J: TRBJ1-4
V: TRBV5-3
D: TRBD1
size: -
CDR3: CARSRPGTALLNEKLFF
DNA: TGTGCCAGAAGCCGTCCCGGGACAGCGCTCCTCAATGAAAAACTGTTTTTT

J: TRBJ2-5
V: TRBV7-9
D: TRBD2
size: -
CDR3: CASSLGLAAFQETQYF
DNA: TGTGCCAGCAGCTTAGGACTAGCAGCCTTCCAAGAGACCCAGTACTTC

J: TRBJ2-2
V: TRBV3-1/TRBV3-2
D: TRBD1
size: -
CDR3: CASRQGGNTGELFF
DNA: TGTGCCAGCAGACAAGGGGGCAACACCGGGGAGCTGTTTTTT

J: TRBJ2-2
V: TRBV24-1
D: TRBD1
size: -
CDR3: CATSEYDRGTGELFF
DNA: TGTGCCACCAGTGAATACGACAGGGGGACCGGGGAGCTGTTTTTT

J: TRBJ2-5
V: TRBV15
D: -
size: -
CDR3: CATSTRVAVKETQYF
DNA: TGTGCCACCAGCACCAGGGTGGCTGTGAAAGAGACCCAGTACTTC

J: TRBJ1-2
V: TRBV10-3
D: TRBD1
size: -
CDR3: CAISSGQGASGYGYTF
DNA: TGTGCCATCAGCTCGGGACAGGGGGCCTCTGGGTATGGCTACACCTTC

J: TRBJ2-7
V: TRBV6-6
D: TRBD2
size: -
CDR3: CASIIERGSSYEQYF
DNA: TGTGCCAGCATCATCGAGCGGGGGAGCTCCTACGAGCAGTACTTC

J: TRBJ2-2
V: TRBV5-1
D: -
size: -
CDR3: CASSLQGTGELFF
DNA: TGCGCCAGCAGCCTGCAGGGGACCGGGGAGCTGTTTTTT